This TCR beta chain was identified in a study of blood T cell repertoires in COVID-19. Overall study context: Samples taken during acute and convalescent COVID-19 were collected in the United States, Italy and Spain. T cells, B-cell-depleted T cells, or PBMCs provided the cDNA or gDNA that served as material.

Participants were aged about 18 to 90 years, lived in around 25 US areas, and enrolled virtually. Profiled with immunoSEQ multiplex PCR; TCRdb holds only in-frame clones, not every one. The profile shows around 200,000 clones, roughly 88% of them singletons. Sequenced: PBMCs or T cells enriched from blood (not recorded which). The clonotype comes from a middle-aged man with acute COVID-19.

The CDR3 sequence is CASSVNGNTIYF. DNA of the CDR3: TGTGCCAGCAGCGTAAATGGAAACACCATATATTTT. This chain connects TRBV2 to TRBJ1-3, with D uncertain. V was shortened by 6 bases and J by 3 bases, with 6 bases between the two germline ends. Germline V gives CDR1 SNHLY, CDR2 FYNNEI. This CDR3 contains 12 residues.